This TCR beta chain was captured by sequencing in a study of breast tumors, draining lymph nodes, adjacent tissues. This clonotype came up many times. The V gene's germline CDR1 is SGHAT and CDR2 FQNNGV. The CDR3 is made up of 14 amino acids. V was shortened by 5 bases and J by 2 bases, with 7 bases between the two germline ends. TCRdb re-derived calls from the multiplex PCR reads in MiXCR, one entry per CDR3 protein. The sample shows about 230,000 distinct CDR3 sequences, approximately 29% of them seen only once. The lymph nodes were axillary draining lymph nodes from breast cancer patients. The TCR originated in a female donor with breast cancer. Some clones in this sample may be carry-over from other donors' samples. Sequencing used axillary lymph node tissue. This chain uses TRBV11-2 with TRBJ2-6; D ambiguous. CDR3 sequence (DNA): TGTGCCAGCAGCCCACGAACTGGGGCCAACGTCCTGACTTTC. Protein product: CASSPRTGANVLTF.